This entry lists 17 T cell receptor beta chains sequenced from one sample in a study of OX40 agonist ivuxolimab in advanced cancers. The repertoire was sequenced with immunoSEQ multiplex PCR; TCRdb's copy has only in-frame clones and lacks some. Here the sample spans about 83,000 clones, roughly 80% being singletons. Sequencing was performed on CD4+ or CD8+ T cells sorted from blood, taken in a trial of the OX40 agonist ivuxolimab. The receptors come from an adult with an advanced solid tumor such as melanoma, head and neck, liver or kidney cancer.

J is TRBJ1-4 and V is TRBV27; TRBD1 might be the D (6 bases). In germline, CDR1 is MNHEY, CDR2 SMNVEV (reference sequence). The germline V and J ends were trimmed by 3 bases and 0 bases, with 23 bases remaining between them. The CDR3 is 20 residues long. CDR3 DNA: TGTGCCAGCAGTTTGGGCCGCGGGGCGGGGGGCCTTCCAACTAATGAAAAACTGTTTTTT. It translates to CASSLGRGAGGLPTNEKLFF.

The chain joins TRBV28 to TRBJ2-5, with D perhaps TRBD1 (5 bases). The CDR3 extends over 13 amino acids. Germline V gene data show CDR1 as MDHEN and CDR2 as SYDVKM. Trimming removed 9 bases from V and 5 bases from J, with 16 bases in between. CDR3 in amino acids: CASRTTLGETQYF. The CDR3 nucleotides read TGTGCCAGTAGGACAACATTGGGGGAGACCCAGTACTTC.

This chain joins TRBV5-6 and TRBJ1-2; the D gene is possibly TRBD1 (6 bases). Germline V gene data show CDR1 as SGHDT and CDR2 as YYEEEE. The CDR3 totals 14 residues. Trimming took off 4 bases at V and 8 bases at J, with 18 bases between the two ends. The CDR3 spells CASSNAGVSGGYTF. Written as DNA, the CDR3 is TGTGCCAGCAGCAACGCAGGGGTTTCAGGCGGCTACACCTTC. Filled out from reference TRBV5-6 and TRBJ1-2, the complete variable domain reads DAGVTQSPTHLIKTRGQQVTLRCSPKSGHDTVSWYQQALGQGPQFIFQYYEEEERQRGNFPDRFSGHQFPNYSSELNVNALLLGDSALYLCASSNAGVSGGYTFGSGTRLTVV.

The V gene is TRBV6-5, the J gene TRBJ2-7; TRBD2 is a possible D gene (6 bases). V shed 7 bases and J shed 4 bases, with 14 bases lying between them. Germline V gene lookup returns CDR1 MNHEY and CDR2 SVGAGI. The CDR3 runs 13 residues. The CDR3 coding sequence is TGTGCCAGCACCCAGGAGGGGAGGTACGAGCAGTACTTC. Translating gives CASTQEGRYEQYF.

V is TRBV28 and J is TRBJ2-2; a weak D match, TRBD2 (6 bases). Per germline, CDR1 MDHEN and CDR2 SYDVKM. This CDR3 is 13 amino acids long. Trimming shortened V by 11 bases and J by 6 bases, and 16 bases separated the two germline ends. CDR3: CACRTSNAGELFF. In nucleotides, the CDR3 is TGTGCCTGCCGTACTAGCAACGCCGGGGAGCTGTTTTTT. Drawing the rest from reference TRBV28 and TRBJ2-2, the complete variable domain is DVKVTQSSRYLVKRTGEKVFLECVQDMDHENMFWYRQDPGLGLRLIYFSYDVKMKEKGDIPEGYSVSREKKERFSLILESASTNQTSMYLCACRTSNAGELFFGEGSRLTVL.

J is TRBJ2-5 and V is TRBV7-9; D not certain. Trimming took off 5 bases at V and 6 bases at J, with 19 bases between the two ends. The germline V gene has CDR1 SEHNR and CDR2 FQNEAQ (reference sequence). The CDR3 has 15 residues. CDR3 loop: CASSDKPSGGQTQYF. The CDR3 nucleotides are TGTGCCAGCAGCGATAAACCCTCGGGTGGCCAGACCCAGTACTTC.

In this sample, this clone turned up once. The chain links TRBV30 to TRBJ2-5, with a weak D call TRBD1 (5 bases). V lost 2 bases to trimming and J lost 2 bases, with 15 bases between them. Germline V gives CDR1 GTSNPN, CDR2 SVGIG (reference sequence). There are 15 residues in the CDR3. CDR3 protein: CAWSPTTAEQETQYF. As DNA, the CDR3 is TGTGCCTGGAGTCCAACGACAGCCGAGCAAGAGACCCAGTACTTC.

The chain combines TRBV18 with TRBJ1-4; D is perhaps TRBD1 (5 bases). Germline CDR1 is KGHSH and CDR2 is LQKENI. The CDR3 sequence is 15 residues long. Between the trimmed V and J ends, which lost 1 base and 8 bases, there was a span of 14 bases. The CDR3 loop is CASSPQQDQGEKLFF. CDR3 coding DNA: TGTGCCAGCTCACCACAACAGGACCAGGGAGAAAAACTGTTTTTT.

CDR3 residues: CASSWDAGPYEQYF. CDR3 bases: TGTGCCAGCTCCTGGGATGCCGGACCCTACGAGCAGTACTTC. The chain recombines TRBV7-3 with TRBJ2-7; D unresolved. Trimming shortened V by 8 bases and J by 2 bases, and 16 bases separated the two germline ends. The germline V gene has CDR1 SGHTA and CDR2 FQGTGA. The CDR3 runs 14 residues.

The rearrangement joins TRBV6-1 to TRBJ1-2; D might be TRBD1 (5 bases). Trimming shortened V by 6 bases and J by 8 bases, and 19 bases separated the two germline ends. The CDR3 is 14 amino acids. Looked up from germline, CDR1 is MNHNS and CDR2 is SASEGT. CDR3: CASRPWDGTMGYTF. Written as DNA, the CDR3 is TGTGCCAGCAGGCCGTGGGACGGTACTATGGGCTACACCTTC.

This clone appeared a single time. V and J are TRBV2 and TRBJ2-2; maybe TRBD2 (6 bases). Germline CDR1 SNHLY, CDR2 FYNNEI. The CDR3 totals 14 residues. Trimming removed 7 bases from V and 5 bases from J, with 14 bases in between. The CDR3 DNA follows: TGTGCCAGCATGAGGGACTCAGAGACCGGGGAGCTGTTTTTT. It yields the protein CASMRDSETGELFF.

J is TRBJ1-3 and V is TRBV11-2; D not certain. The germline V and J ends were trimmed by 5 bases and 4 bases, with 3 bases remaining between them. The CDR3 runs to 11 residues. Germline V gene data show CDR1 as SGHAT and CDR2 as FQNNGV. As DNA, the CDR3 is TGTGCCAGCAGCCGAGGAAACACCATATATTTT. Encoded protein: CASSRGNTIYF.

This sequence joins TRBV2 and TRBJ1-5; perhaps TRBD1 as D (6 bases). The germline gives CDR1 SNHLY, CDR2 FYNNEI. The V and J ends lost 5 bases and 6 bases respectively, with 11 bases between them. The CDR3 loop spans 13 amino acids. CDR3 sequence (DNA): TGTGCCAGCAGTTCAGGGGAGCGTCAGCCCCAGCATTTT. Protein: CASSSGERQPQHF.

This chain connects TRBV14 to TRBJ2-7; D unresolved. This CDR3 region has 12 residues. The ends were cut back, 5 bases at V and 0 bases at J, with 5 bases in the middle. Germline CDR1 reads SGHDN; CDR2 reads FVKESK. CDR3 loop: CASSRSSYEQYF. CDR3 DNA sequence: TGTGCCAGCAGCAGAAGCTCCTACGAGCAGTACTTC.

This clone has only one observation. The V gene is TRBV6-4, the J gene TRBJ2-7; D is possibly TRBD1 (6 bases). CDR3 length: 15 residues. Trimming cost V 5 bases and J 3 bases, with 17 bases left between them. The germline V gene has CDR1 MRHNA and CDR2 SNTAGT. The chain's CDR3 is CASSTGSGRDYEQYF. The CDR3 DNA is TGTGCCAGCAGTACAGGGTCGGGTCGGGACTACGAGCAGTACTTC.

The J gene is TRBJ1-1, the V gene TRBV28; D is uncertain. Trimming pared 4 bases from V and 4 bases from J, leaving 16 bases between. CDR3 length: 15 residues. CDR1 and CDR2 from the germline V gene are MDHEN and SYDVKM. This CDR3 is CASSSPIPYGTEAFF. The CDR3 coding sequence is TGTGCCAGCAGTTCCCCCATCCCCTATGGCACTGAAGCTTTCTTT.

This clone showed up just a few times. The chain couples TRBV19 to TRBJ1-5; D remains unclear. Germline CDR1 LNHDA, CDR2 SQIVND (reference sequence). Between the trimmed V and J ends, which lost 6 bases and 1 base, there was a span of 16 bases. The CDR3 has 16 amino acids. CDR3 loop: CASSARGTRSNQPQHF. CDR3 sequence (DNA): TGTGCCAGTAGCGCCAGAGGTACGAGGAGCAATCAGCCCCAGCATTTT.